Listed below are T cell receptor beta chains from one sample, sequenced in a study of circulating and synovial CD4+ cells in juvenile arthritis. Here immunoSEQ multiplex PCR was the method, and the copy in TCRdb shows in-frame clones only, minus some. The sample consists of some 14,000 clones, approximately 80% of them appearing once. What was sequenced was CD4+ T cells from synovial fluid. Receptors were obtained from a human patient with juvenile idiopathic arthritis. Some clones in this sample may be carry-over from other donors' samples. Each CDR3 is given with its conserved first and last residue. The D gene is left open where the match is weak. Clone size is shown for a subset of rows, as once, few, many or a class of expanded clone.

>few|TRBJ1-4|15|-|TRBV28
CASSARGAGYEKLFF
TGTGCCAGCAGTGCGCGGGGGGCGGGATATGAAAAACTGTTTTTT
>-|TRBJ1-2|14|-|TRBV5-1
CASSLLAENYGYTF
TGCGCCAGCAGCTTGTTGGCGGAGAACTATGGCTACACCTTC
>-|TRBJ2-5|16|TRBD2|TRBV4-2
CASSQLAEGYQETQYF
TGTGCCAGCAGCCAACTAGCGGAGGGGTACCAAGAGACCCAGTACTTC
>-|TRBJ1-2|13|-|TRBV29-1
CSVVSDSSYGYTF
TGCAGCGTTGTAAGCGACAGCTCCTATGGCTACACCTTC
>-|TRBJ2-7|14|TRBD2|TRBV7-3
CASSLTGTSVEQYF
TGTGCCAGCAGCTTAACGGGGACTAGCGTTGAGCAGTACTTC
>-|TRBJ2-5|16|TRBD1|TRBV5-8
CASSLERQGVGKTQYF
TGTGCCAGCAGCTTGGAAAGACAGGGGGTAGGAAAGACCCAGTACTTC
>-|TRBJ1-5|13|TRBD1|TRBV10-3
CAIKGQVNQPQHF
TGTGCCATCAAAGGACAGGTCAATCAGCCCCAGCATTTT
>-|TRBJ1-2|12|-|TRBV2
CATQGATYGYTF
TGTGCCACACAGGGAGCTACCTATGGCTACACCTTC
>-|TRBJ1-5|16|-|TRBV18
CASSPYRDGSNQPQHF
TGTGCCAGCTCACCTTACAGGGATGGAAGCAATCAGCCCCAGCATTTT
>-|TRBJ2-7|15|-|TRBV6-5
CASSYSSGGFNEQYF
TGTGCCAGCAGTTACTCGAGTGGGGGGTTCAACGAGCAGTACTTC
>-|TRBJ2-1|20|TRBD2|TRBV13
CASSFQLLGGGLQTYNEQFF
TGTGCCAGCAGCTTTCAGTTACTCGGCGGGGGGCTCCAGACCTACAATGAGCAGTTCTTC
>-|TRBJ1-1|12|-|TRBV29-1
CSVDRASVEAFF
TGCAGCGTTGACAGGGCCTCCGTGGAAGCTTTCTTT
>few|TRBJ2-5|14|-|TRBV5-6
CASSFGQPRETQYF
TGTGCCAGCAGCTTTGGACAGCCCCGGGAGACCCAGTACTTC
>-|TRBJ1-2|14|-|TRBV30
CAWSVLRGGYGYTF
TGTGCCTGGAGTGTACTACGGGGGGGGTATGGCTACACCTTC
>-|TRBJ2-1|19|TRBD2|TRBV11-2
CASSDSWGIRTSGGKGQFF
TGTGCCAGCAGCGATAGTTGGGGTATTAGGACTAGCGGGGGGAAGGGGCAGTTCTTC
>-|TRBJ1-6|15|TRBD1|TRBV30
CAWRDTGGDNSPLHF
TGTGCCTGGAGGGACACAGGGGGCGATAATTCCCCCCTCCACTTT
>large|TRBJ2-7|13|-|TRBV6-5
CASSTVRGYEQYF
TGTGCCAGCAGTACTGTTCGGGGATACGAGCAGTACTTC
>-|TRBJ1-2|14|-|TRBV13
CASSLKAENYGYTF
TGTGCCAGCAGCTTAAAGGCGGAGAACTATGGCTACACCTTC
>-|TRBJ2-5|13|TRBD2|TRBV29-1
CSGGWGGQETQYF
TGCAGCGGGGGTTGGGGGGGGCAAGAGACCCAGTACTTC
>-|TRBJ2-3|16|TRBD2|TRBV7-9
CASRTSGDSSTDTQYF
TGTGCCAGCAGGACTAGCGGGGATTCTAGCACAGATACGCAGTATTTT
>once|TRBJ1-5|13|TRBD1|TRBV19
CASSLQGKQPQHF
TGTGCCAGTAGCCTACAGGGGAAGCAGCCCCAGCATTTT
>-|TRBJ2-7|14|TRBD2|TRBV9
CASSVGTSGGPPNF
TGTGCCAGCAGCGTAGGGACTAGCGGGGGGCCCCCTAACTTC
>once|TRBJ2-3|18|-|TRBV21-1
CASTRKGQRGTCTDTQYF
TGTGCCAGCACTAGAAAAGGGCAGCGGGGGACCTGCACAGATACGCAGTATTTT
>-|TRBJ2-7|14|TRBD2|TRBV10-3
CAISDVREVYEQYF
TGTGCCATCAGTGATGTGCGGGAGGTCTACGAGCAGTACTTC
>-|TRBJ1-2|13|TRBD1|TRBV6-5
CASSEGQFLGYTF
TGTGCCAGCAGCGAGGGACAGTTTCTTGGCTACACTTTC
>-|TRBJ1-5|13|-|TRBV2
CASSDGLNQPQHF
TGTGCCAGCAGTGACGGGTTAAATCAGCCCCAGCATTTT
>-|TRBJ2-1|15|TRBD1|TRBV27
CASKHRDRGGNEQFF
TGTGCCAGCAAACACCGGGACAGGGGGGGCAATGAGCAGTTCTTC
>once|TRBJ2-5|15|TRBD2|TRBV6-6
CASSTGLASQETQYF
TGTGCCAGCAGTACGGGACTAGCGAGTCAGGAGACCCAGTACTTC
>few|TRBJ1-4|16|-|TRBV14
CASSQGYRAEHEKLFF
TGTGCCAGCAGCCAAGGGTATCGAGCGGAACATGAAAAACTGTTTTTT
>-|TRBJ1-5|17|-|TRBV15
CANSRRGGGGGNQPQHF
TGTGCCAACAGCAGACGGGGCGGCGGGGGAGGAAATCAGCCCCAGCATTTT
>-|TRBJ1-4|16|-|TRBV5-1
CASSLGTVTHNEKLFF
TGCGCCAGCAGCTTGGGGACAGTAACGCATAATGAAAAACTGTTTTTT